This T cell receptor (beta chain) was captured by sequencing in a study of T cell changes during pregnancy in multiple sclerosis. Assay used: immunoSEQ multiplex PCR; TCRdb lists only in-frame clones, some missing. The repertoire includes 40,000 to 60,000 clones, approximately 95% of them detected once, and 5% to 7% sits in the top ten. Germline trimming cut 0 bases from V and 5 bases from J; bases unmatched to any gene: 0. CDR3 length: 14 amino acids. Germline values: CDR1 MNHEY, CDR2 SMNVEV (reference sequence). The sequence was collected from a female donor with multiple sclerosis, enrolled in a pregnancy study. This specimen was CD8+ T cells from peripheral blood mononuclear cells, taken in the first trimester of pregnancy. The chain carries TRBV27 and TRBJ2-5; TRBD1 matches 10 bases. The CDR3 sequence is CASSLSGQGETQYF. DNA of the CDR3: TGTGCCAGCAGTTTATCGGGACAGGGGGAGACCCAGTACTTC.